This T cell receptor beta chain was captured in a study of blood T cell repertoires in COVID-19. Study-wide background: The United States, Italy and Spain supplied acute and convalescent COVID-19 samples. Sources were T cells, B-cell-depleted T cells, or PBMCs; the material itself was cDNA or gDNA.

In the study's own analysis: For nucleated cells, counts were estimated from reference gene primer amplification. The assay was immunoSEQ multiplex PCR, and TCRdb's table has in-frame clones only and misses some. V and J calls plus clone size are reproduced from that table; the DNA served to infer D and trimming. The sample yields 140,000 to 150,000 clones, roughly 80% seen once. Per germline, CDR1 SGHVS and CDR2 FQNEAQ. V shed 5 bases and J shed 0 bases, with 17 bases lying between them. CDR3 length equals 17 residues. The chain employs TRBV7-8 and TRBJ1-3, with D tentatively TRBD1 (5 bases). Material: peripheral blood. The sequence was obtained from a man aged 50 or older with active or convalescent COVID-19. Here the CDR3 reads CASSLGRKGYSGNTIYF. DNA of the CDR3: TGTGCCAGCAGCCTAGGCCGAAAGGGGTACTCTGGAAACACCATATATTTT.